This record looks at one TCR beta chain sequence and its context. Each donor's blood draw was approximately 10 milliliters of peripheral blood. This specimen belongs to a study of blood T cells in healthy people across ages. Trimming cost V 5 bases and J 7 bases, with 18 bases left between them. The CDR3 sequence is 15 residues long. Then a second PCR, running about 7 to 11 cycles, was carried out with a sample-barcoded 5' primer and a J-beta primer mix. TCRdb used MiXCR to reprocess the 5' RACE reads, holding one entry per CDR3 protein. This table has about 830,000 distinct CDR3 sequences, approximately 67% appearing once.

The TCR was taken from a man aged 25 to 45 in good health. The sequencing sample was made of blood. This chain uses TRBV12-3 or TRBV12-4 with TRBJ2-1, with a weak D call TRBD2 (7 bases). This CDR3 reads CASSPAYGGRNEQFF. CDR3 in DNA: TGTGCCAGCAGTCCGGCCTACGGGGGGCGAAATGAGCAGTTCTTC.